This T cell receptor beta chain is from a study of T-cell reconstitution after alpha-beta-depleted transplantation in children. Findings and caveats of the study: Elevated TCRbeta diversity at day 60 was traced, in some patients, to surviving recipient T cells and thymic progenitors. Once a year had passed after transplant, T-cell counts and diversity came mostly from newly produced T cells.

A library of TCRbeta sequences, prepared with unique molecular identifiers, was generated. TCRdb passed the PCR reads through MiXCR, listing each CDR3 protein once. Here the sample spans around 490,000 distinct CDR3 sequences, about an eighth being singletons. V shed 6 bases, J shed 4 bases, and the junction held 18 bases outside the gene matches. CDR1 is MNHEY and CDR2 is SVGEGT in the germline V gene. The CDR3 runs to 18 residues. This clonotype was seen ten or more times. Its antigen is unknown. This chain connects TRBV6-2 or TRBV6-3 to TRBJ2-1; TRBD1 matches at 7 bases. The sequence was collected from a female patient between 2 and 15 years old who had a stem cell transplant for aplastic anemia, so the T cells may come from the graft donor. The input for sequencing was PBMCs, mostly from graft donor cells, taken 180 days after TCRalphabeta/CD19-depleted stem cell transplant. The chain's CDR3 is CASSRPDRDWPTYNEQFF. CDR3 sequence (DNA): TGTGCCAGCAGCCGCCCCGACAGGGATTGGCCAACTTACAATGAGCAGTTCTTC.